Below, 30 T cell receptor beta chains from the same sample are listed, as sequenced in a study of early stage breast cancer tumors. Clones were sequenced by immunoSEQ multiplex PCR, and TCRdb holds only the in-frame ones, with some missing. The table lists tens of thousands of clones, over 65% of them singletons. The specimen was blood. These receptors were taken from a person aged 25 to 39 with breast cancer.

This sequence joins TRBV30 and TRBJ2-7; D remains unclear. The V gene's germline CDR1 is GTSNPN and CDR2 SVGIG (reference sequence). V was trimmed by 0 bases and J by 3 bases, leaving 12 bases between them. CDR3 size: 14 residues. In nucleotides, the CDR3 is TGTGCCTGGAGTGTAGAACCAAATAACTACGAGCAGTACTTC. Amino acid sequence: CAWSVEPNNYEQYF.

The count of this clone is one. The chain carries TRBV19 and TRBJ2-3, with 7 positions matching TRBD2. The CDR3 is 15 amino acids. The germline gives CDR1 LNHDA, CDR2 SQIVND (reference sequence). The V segment lost 5 bases and the J segment 0 bases; nucleotides outside the gene matches: 5. The CDR3 bases are TGTGCCAGTAGTTTAGCGGGCCCTAGCACAGATACGCAGTATTTT. It is translated as CASSLAGPSTDTQYF. The full variable domain, with the rest looked up from reference TRBV19 and TRBJ2-3, is DGGITQSPKYLFRKEGQNVTLSCEQNLNHDAMYWYRQDPGQGLRLIYYSQIVNDFQKGDIAEGYSVSREKKESFPLTVTSAQKNPTAFYLCASSLAGPSTDTQYFGPGTRLTVL.

This rearrangement joins TRBV25-1 to TRBJ2-1, with D perhaps matching TRBD1 or TRBD2 (6 bases each). Deletions cut 6 bases from V and 2 bases from J, with 11 bases between. The CDR3 covers 14 residues. Germline-derived CDR1 and CDR2 are MGHDK and SYGVNS. The CDR3 nucleotides read TGTGCCAGCAGCAGTAGGGGGGCCTACAATGAGCAGTTCTTC. As protein: CASSSRGAYNEQFF.

The chain has TRBV6-6 and TRBJ1-1; TRBD1 agrees at 7 bases. The CDR3 contains 15 residues. Looked up from germline, CDR1 is MNHNY and CDR2 is SVGAGI (reference sequence). The junction had 8 bases not matched to a gene; V was cut back by 6 bases and J by 1 base. CDR3 nucleotide sequence: TGTGCCAGCAGGCCCCGACAGGGAGCGAACACTGAAGCTTTCTTT. Translated: CASRPRQGANTEAFF.

The CDR3 bases are TGTGCCAGCTCACCCCAGGGGAACGACAATCAGCCCCAGCATTTT. Translation: CASSPQGNDNQPQHF. The chain has TRBV18 and TRBJ1-5, with D perhaps TRBD1 (6 bases). The CDR3 is 15 residues long. V lost 3 bases to trimming and J lost 3 bases, with 12 bases between them. Per the germline V gene, CDR1 is KGHSH and CDR2 is LQKENI. The variable domain in full, with the rest retrieved from reference TRBV18 and TRBJ1-5, is NAGVMQNPRHLVRRRGQEARLRCSPMKGHSHVYWYRQLPEEGLKFMVYLQKENIIDESGMPKERFSAEFPKEGPSILRIQQVVRGDSAAYFCASSPQGNDNQPQHFGDGTRLSIL.

J is TRBJ2-7 and V is TRBV10-3; D is uncertain. The germline V gene has CDR1 ENHRY and CDR2 SYGVKD. V dropped 6 bases and J dropped 1 base, with 7 bases sitting between them. The CDR3 sequence is 12 residues long. The CDR3 reads CAISGASYEQYF. The CDR3 nucleotides read TGTGCCATCAGCGGAGCTTCCTACGAGCAGTACTTC.

The chain carries TRBV6-1 and TRBJ2-4; no clear D gene. Trimming took 2 bases from V and 0 from J, leaving 8 bases between them. The germline CDR1 and CDR2 sequences are MNHNS and SASEGT. The CDR3 is 15 residues long. As DNA, the CDR3 is TGTGCCAGCAGTGAACCCCGACTAGCCAAAAACATTCAGTACTTC. Translating gives CASSEPRLAKNIQYF.

V gene TRBV27 combines with J gene TRBJ1-1; D is ambiguous. This CDR3 is 13 amino acids long. Germline assignment: CDR1 MNHEY and CDR2 SMNVEV (reference sequence). Trimming took 7 bases from V and 1 from J, leaving 10 bases between them. CDR3 sequence reads: CASMGRWNTEAFF. The CDR3 DNA sequence: TGTGCCAGCATGGGCCGCTGGAACACTGAAGCTTTCTTT.

The V call is TRBV2, the J call TRBJ2-2; D may correspond to TRBD1 or TRBD2 (5 bases each). V gave up 8 bases and J gave up 3 bases, with 13 bases separating them. The germline gives CDR1 SNHLY, CDR2 FYNNEI. The CDR3 is made up of 14 amino acids. The CDR3 nucleotides are TGTGCCAGCGGACGGGACGCCTACACCGGGGAGCTGTTTTTT. It is translated as CASGRDAYTGELFF.

The chain has TRBV10-3 and TRBJ2-1; D not certain. The V end lost 6 bases, the J end lost 6 bases, and 9 bases lay between the germline ends. Per germline, CDR1 ENHRY and CDR2 SYGVKD. The CDR3 has 12 amino acids. CDR3 region: CAISPRSNEQFF. CDR3 DNA sequence: TGTGCCATCAGCCCACGATCCAATGAGCAGTTCTTC.

V gene TRBV5-4 combines with J gene TRBJ1-2; TRBD1 agrees at 10 bases. The CDR3 loop spans 16 amino acids. Trimming cost V 4 bases and J 4 bases; bases outside gene matches: 10. In germline, CDR1 is SGHNT, CDR2 YYREEE (reference sequence). The CDR3 sequence is CASSGETGGAGYGYTF. The CDR3 DNA follows: TGTGCCAGCAGCGGGGAGACAGGGGGCGCCGGCTATGGCTACACCTTC.

This clone was found once. This chain links TRBV7-2 with TRBJ1-1; 9 bases align to TRBD1. The length of the CDR3 is 16 residues. In germline, CDR1 is SGHTA, CDR2 FQGNSA. V dropped 3 bases and J dropped 4; count of bases not matched to a gene: 9. CDR3 nucleotides: TGTGCCAGCAGCTTGTTCGGGACAGGGTCGGCCACTGAAGCTTTCTTT. Its protein product is CASSLFGTGSATEAFF.

The gene calls are TRBV6-1 and TRBJ2-1; D gene unclear. V was shortened by 4 bases and J by 1 base, with 2 bases between the two germline ends. This CDR3 spans 12 amino acids. The germline V gene has CDR1 MNHNS and CDR2 SASEGT. This CDR3 reads CASSASYNEQFF. CDR3 nucleotides: TGTGCCAGCAGTGCATCCTACAATGAGCAGTTCTTC.

This clone was counted a single time. The chain uses TRBV6-5 and TRBJ1-2, with D perhaps matching TRBD1 (5 bases). Between the trimmed V and J ends, which lost 7 bases and 6 bases, there was a span of 12 bases. From germline, CDR1 is MNHEY and CDR2 SVGAGI. This CDR3 is 12 amino acids long. The CDR3 loop is CASTPGTDGYTF. The CDR3 DNA is TGTGCCAGCACCCCCGGGACGGATGGCTACACCTTC.

The J gene is TRBJ2-7, the V gene TRBV10-3; 11 bases map to TRBD2. Germline CDR1 reads ENHRY; CDR2 reads SYGVKD. This CDR3 has 14 amino acids. The trim removed 7 bases at V and 3 bases at J, leaving 5 bases unmatched. CDR3: CAITGLAGDYEQYF. The CDR3 DNA reads as TGTGCCATCACTGGACTAGCGGGTGACTACGAGCAGTACTTC.

The V call is TRBV10-1, the J call TRBJ2-1; D remains unclear. The CDR3 has 15 amino acids. The V end lost 0 bases, the J end lost 7 bases, and 13 bases lay between the germline ends. The V gene's germline CDR1 is WNHNN and CDR2 SYGVQD (reference sequence). This chain's CDR3 is CASSESVVRFNEQFF. The CDR3 DNA sequence: TGCGCCAGCAGTGAGTCGGTAGTAAGGTTTAATGAGCAGTTCTTC.

The chain uses TRBV20-1 and TRBJ2-7; 8 bases map to TRBD2. Germline lookup yields CDR1 DFQATT and CDR2 SNEGSKA (reference sequence). The J segment lost 7 bases and the V segment lost 5 bases, leaving 4 bases of the junction unmatched. This CDR3 has 11 amino acids. CDR3 coding DNA: TGCAGTGCTCCTATAGCGGGAGAGCAGTACTTC. Translated: CSAPIAGEQYF.

The CDR3 loop reads CASSPRQGAHEQYF. The DNA of the CDR3 is TGTGCCAGCAGCCCAAGACAGGGGGCCCACGAGCAGTACTTC. The V gene is TRBV7-2, the J gene TRBJ2-7; TRBD1 agrees at 10 bases. The CDR3 spans 14 residues. The junction had 6 bases not matched to a gene; V was cut back by 5 bases and J by 5 bases. Germline values: CDR1 SGHTA, CDR2 FQGNSA.

This clone was counted once. This rearrangement joins TRBV5-1 to TRBJ2-7; the D call may be TRBD1 or TRBD2 (7 bases each). Germline V lookup: CDR1 SGHRS, CDR2 YFSETQ. This CDR3 region has 14 residues. Trimming stripped 3 bases from V and 4 bases from J, with 14 bases between. The CDR3 loop reads CASSWRQGGYEQYF. In DNA form, the CDR3 reads TGCGCCAGCAGCTGGAGACAGGGAGGGTACGAGCAGTACTTC.

V and J are TRBV5-1 and TRBJ1-1; 7 bases line up with TRBD1. The ends lost 2 bases at V and 5 bases at J; junction bases unmatched: 3. Germline V lookup: CDR1 SGHRS, CDR2 YFSETQ. The CDR3 spans 13 residues. The CDR3 reads CASSFTGATEAFF. The DNA for the CDR3 is TGCGCCAGCAGCTTTACAGGGGCAACTGAAGCTTTCTTT.

V gene TRBV5-5 combines with J gene TRBJ2-2; D might be TRBD1 (6 bases). The CDR3 is made up of 17 amino acids. The germline V gene encodes CDR1 SGHKS and CDR2 YYEKEE (reference sequence). V was trimmed by 3 bases and J by 4 bases, leaving 19 bases between them. CDR3 in DNA: TGTGCCAGCAGCTCGTTCAGGGGTTCCAGTCCCACCGGGGAGCTGTTTTTT. It translates to CASSSFRGSSPTGELFF.

The V and J genes are TRBV27 and TRBJ2-7, with 9 bases lining up with TRBD1. CDR3 length: 17 residues. Germline CDR1 MNHEY, CDR2 SMNVEV (reference sequence). J lost 3 bases, V lost 5 bases, and 14 bases had no gene match. The CDR3 region is CASSITGGSVPGYEQYF. DNA for the CDR3: TGTGCCAGCAGTATTACAGGGGGCTCCGTCCCAGGCTACGAGCAGTACTTC.

The V gene is TRBV19, the J gene TRBJ1-5; D is perhaps TRBD1 (6 bases). CDR1 and CDR2 (germline): LNHDA, SQIVND (reference sequence). Trimming removed 6 bases at V and 1 base at J, with 13 bases between. The CDR3 sequence is 15 residues long. The CDR3 spells CASRAGTRSNQPQHF. The CDR3 DNA follows: TGTGCCAGTAGAGCCGGGACAAGAAGCAATCAGCCCCAGCATTTT.

The chain employs TRBV19 and TRBJ2-1; 7 bases are a match to TRBD2. With 1 base clipped from V and 4 bases from J, the junction kept 13 bases outside the gene matches. CDR1 is LNHDA and CDR2 is SQIVND in the germline V gene (reference sequence). The CDR3 covers 18 residues. The DNA of the CDR3 is TGTGCCAGTAGTATAGTGGACCACGCTAGCGGCCTTTACAATGAGCAGTTCTTC. It yields the protein CASSIVDHASGLYNEQFF. The whole variable domain, remainder taken from reference TRBV19 and TRBJ2-1, is DGGITQSPKYLFRKEGQNVTLSCEQNLNHDAMYWYRQDPGQGLRLIYYSQIVNDFQKGDIAEGYSVSREKKESFPLTVTSAQKNPTAFYLCASSIVDHASGLYNEQFFGPGTRLTVL.

The chain has TRBV7-9 and TRBJ2-3; no definite D call. The germline V gene has CDR1 SEHNR and CDR2 FQNEAQ (reference sequence). V was pared by 3 bases and J by 6 bases, with 7 bases between. The CDR3 is 12 residues long. DNA of the CDR3: TGTGCCAGCAGCTTGCTCTCTGATACGCAGTATTTT. Translating gives CASSLLSDTQYF. The whole variable domain, remainder taken from reference TRBV7-9 and TRBJ2-3, is DTGVSQNPRHKITKRGQNVTFRCDPISEHNRLYWYRQTLGQGPEFLTYFQNEAQLEKSRLLSDRFSAERPKGSFSTLEIQRTEQGDSAMYLCASSLLSDTQYFGPGTRLTVL.

The chain carries TRBV5-4 and TRBJ2-6; TRBD2 is a possible D gene (5 bases). With 10 bases removed from V and 0 bases from J, the gap between germline ends came to 20 bases. Germline V gives CDR1 SGHNT, CDR2 YYREEE (reference sequence). The CDR3 runs to 17 residues. The CDR3 here is CASGADLASSGANVLTF. The CDR3 DNA follows: TGTGCCTCGGGTGCAGACCTAGCCAGCTCTGGGGCCAACGTCCTGACTTTC.

This chain links TRBV5-1 with TRBJ1-2; D may be TRBD1 (5 bases). Per the germline V gene, CDR1 is SGHRS and CDR2 is YFSETQ. V lost 0 bases and J lost 1, with 7 bases in between. CDR3 length: 14 residues. CDR3 nucleotides: TGCGCCAGCAGCTTGGAGGGGTTTAACTATGGCTACACCTTC. Its protein product is CASSLEGFNYGYTF.

This chain links TRBV30 with TRBJ2-6, with D maybe TRBD1 (6 bases). V was cut by 6 bases and J by 2 bases, with 8 bases left in between. The CDR3 extends over 13 amino acids. Germline assignment: CDR1 GTSNPN and CDR2 SVGIG (reference sequence). The CDR3 region has the DNA TGTGCCTGCGACAGGACTGGGGCCAACGTCCTGACTTTC. It codes for CACDRTGANVLTF.

The chain links TRBV23-1 to TRBJ1-6; the match to TRBD1 covers 9 bases. TRBV23-1 is given ORF status, its function remaining uncertain. V lost 4 bases to trimming and J lost 7 bases; unmatched junction nucleotides: 17. The CDR3 extends over 19 amino acids. The CDR3: CASSPHRDRADLGNSPLHF. DNA for the CDR3: TGCGCCAGCAGTCCACACCGGGACAGGGCCGATCTAGGGAATTCACCCCTCCACTTT.

The chain joins TRBV28 to TRBJ1-3; 8 bases line up with TRBD1. The CDR3 has 16 amino acids. Germline lookup yields CDR1 MDHEN and CDR2 SYDVKM. Trimming at V came to 8 bases and at J to 9 bases, leaving 18 bases not matched to a gene. CDR3 nucleotides: TGTGCCAGCGGATCCCCGAGGGGGACAGGTACGGCCACCATATATTTT. This translates into CASGSPRGTGTATIYF.